The 2 T cell receptor beta chains presented below share a single source sample, sequenced in a study of neurological immune-mediated disorders. MiXCR, run by TCRdb on the 5' RACE reads, gives a single entry per CDR3 protein. The sample holds around 25,000 distinct CDR3 sequences; around 13% are singletons and the top ten take around 13%. Sequencing input: PBMCs. These receptors originate from a woman aged 60-70 years with HTLV-1-associated myelopathy (HAM/TSP).

At least ten counts were recorded for this clonotype. V gene TRBV18 combines with J gene TRBJ2-1, with 10 bases lining up with TRBD2. Per germline, CDR1 KGHSH and CDR2 LQKENI. The CDR3 totals 16 residues. V shed 2 bases and J 2 bases; nucleotides not matched to a gene: 3. CDR3 coding DNA: TGTGCCAGCTCACCAGCTAGCGGGGGACCCTACAATGAGCAGTTCTTC. It is translated as CASSPASGGPYNEQFF.

The rearrangement uses TRBV29-1 and TRBJ1-1; 7 bases fit TRBD1. V lost 6 bases and J lost 7; bases outside the gene matches: 5. CDR3 length: 11 residues. Germline CDR1 reads SQVTM; CDR2 reads ANQGSEA. The CDR3 sequence: CSVEYRGEAFF. The CDR3 nucleotides read TGCAGCGTAGAGTACAGGGGTGAAGCTTTCTTT.